One TCR beta chain is described in this entry. This record belongs to a study of blood T cell repertoires in COVID-19. Per the authors' pipeline: Estimation of nucleated cell counts relied on the amplification of reference gene primers. Libraries were prepared by immunoSEQ multiplex PCR; TCRdb keeps only in-frame clonotypes and omits some of them. The V and J calls and clone size come from that table; D and trimming were worked out from the DNA. Of almost 250,000 clones listed, about 89% are singletons. This CDR3 region has 16 residues. Germline assignment: CDR1 SGDLS and CDR2 YYNGEE. The junction had 11 bases not matched to a gene; V was cut back by 4 bases and J by 7 bases.

The source of this sequence is a woman aged 60-75 years who had recovered from COVID-19. The specimen was peripheral blood. The V gene is TRBV9, the J gene TRBJ1-4; 9 nucleotides align to TRBD1. The chain's CDR3 is CASSPHPGTGFEKLFF. In DNA, the CDR3 is TGTGCCAGCAGCCCCCACCCTGGGACAGGGTTTGAAAAACTGTTTTTT. Supplemented by reference TRBV9 and TRBJ1-4, the full variable domain reads DSGVTQTPKHLITATGQRVTLRCSPRSGDLSVYWYQQSLDQGLQFLIQYYNGEERAKGNILERFSAQQFPDLHSELNLSSLELGDSALYFCASSPHPGTGFEKLFFGSGTQLSVL.